A selection of T cell receptor beta chains follows, all from one sample in a study of blood T cell repertoires in COVID-19. Profiled with immunoSEQ multiplex PCR; TCRdb holds only in-frame clones, not every one. Among under 300,000 clones, 65% to 85% were seen once, and the ten largest hold roughly 3.2%. Specimen: PBMCs or T cells enriched from blood (not recorded which). The receptors stem from a man between 50 and 59 years old who had recovered from COVID-19. Each CDR3 is given with its conserved first and last residue. The order of the fields is CDR3 DNA, CDR3 protein, V gene, J gene, clone size, D gene. The D gene is left open where the match is weak. Clone size appears in some rows only: once, few, many, or a class for an expanded clone.

TGTGCCAGTAGTATTTCCCCAGGTCGTGTTACTTTCTTT	CASSISPGRVTFF	TRBV19	TRBJ1-1	.	.
TGTGCCACCAGCAGAGATCACCCCGAGGATGAGCAGTTCTTC	CATSRDHPEDEQFF	TRBV15	TRBJ2-1	.	.
TGTGCCAGCAGCCTAAGTAGTGGAAACACCATATATTTT	CASSLSSGNTIYF	TRBV7-6	TRBJ1-3	.	.
TGTGCCAGTAGTATGGGAGGCAGGAACAATCAGCCCCAGCATTTT	CASSMGGRNNQPQHF	TRBV19	TRBJ1-5	.	.
TGTGCCAGCAGTCTCTCCCATGGGCGGGAGTTTAACTATAATTCACCCCTCCACTTT	CASSLSHGREFNYNSPLHF	TRBV27	TRBJ1-6	medium-sized	.
TGTGCCAGCAGTCAGACAGGCGGTCAGCCCCAGCATTTT	CASSQTGGQPQHF	TRBV27	TRBJ1-5	.	.
TGTGCCAGCAGCCTTCTTTCTAGCGGGGGTTTCTACAATGAGCAGTTCTTC	CASSLLSSGGFYNEQFF	TRBV14	TRBJ2-1	.	TRBD2
TGTGCCACCAGCAGAGCGCTAGCGGGAGGGCCAGATACGCAGTATTTT	CATSRALAGGPDTQYF	TRBV15	TRBJ2-3	.	TRBD2
TGCGCCAGCAGCCAAGAGGGTGGGACAGGGGGCTCCCACGAGCAGTACTTC	CASSQEGGTGGSHEQYF	TRBV4-1	TRBJ2-7	.	TRBD1
TGTGCCATCAGTGAGCAGGCTATAAGCACAGATACGCAGTATTTT	CAISEQAISTDTQYF	TRBV10-3	TRBJ2-3	.	.
TGTGCCAGCAGCGTAGCAACAGGTACTAATGAAAAACTGTTTTTT	CASSVATGTNEKLFF	TRBV9	TRBJ1-4	.	.
TGTGCCAGCAGCAAAGCGCCTGGGACTAGCGGGGGACAAGTTCGCGAACACCGGGGAGCTGTTTTT	CASSKAPGTSGGQVREHRGAVF	TRBV21-1	TRBJ2-2	.	.
TGTGCCACTACACTCAGAGGGTTGAACACTGAAGCTTTCTTT	CATTLRGLNTEAFF	TRBV19	TRBJ1-1	.	.
TGTGCCAGCAGCTTCCAGGATTCACCCCTCCACTTT	CASSFQDSPLHF	TRBV5-4	TRBJ1-6	.	.
TGTGCCAGCAGTTACCCTAGCGGGAGGGCGGTAAACACCGGGGAGCTGTTTTTT	CASSYPSGRAVNTGELFF	TRBV6-2/TRBV6-3	TRBJ2-2	.	TRBD2
TGTGCCAGTAGTCGGACAGGAAACTATGGCTACACCTTC	CASSRTGNYGYTF	TRBV19	TRBJ1-2	.	TRBD1
TGTGCCAGTAGTATGCGACAGGGGGTAACTGAAGCTTTCTTT	CASSMRQGVTEAFF	TRBV19	TRBJ1-1	once	TRBD1
TGCGCCAGCAGTGACCCCCCCGACGGGTACTCCTACAATGAGCAGTTCTTC	CASSDPPDGYSYNEQFF	TRBV10-2	TRBJ2-1	.	.
TGTGCTAGTGGTTTGCTGACTAGCAAGCCCGGGGAGCTGTTTTTT	CASGLLTSKPGELFF	TRBV12-5	TRBJ2-2	.	TRBD2
TGTGCCAGCAGCCAACTTACAGATCCCTACGAGCAGTACTTC	CASSQLTDPYEQYF	TRBV3-1/TRBV3-2	TRBJ2-7	.	.
TGTGCCAGCAGCCAGGAGAGCTCCTATAATTCACCCCTCCACTTT	CASSQESSYNSPLHF	TRBV4-2	TRBJ1-6	few	.